Listed below are T cell receptor beta chains from one sample, sequenced in a study of blood T cell repertoires in COVID-19. Sequencing used immunoSEQ multiplex PCR; TCRdb keeps in-frame clones, though not all of them. The sample holds about 300,000 clones, roughly 90% seen once. The sample was PBMCs or T cells enriched from blood (not recorded which). Receptors were obtained from a woman in her thirties or forties who had recovered from COVID-19. The CDR3 runs from the conserved cysteine through the conserved F or W. D genes are given only for firm matches. The size entry is marked missing in some rows and otherwise reads once, few, many or a size class.

TRBJ1-4 | TRBD1 | once | TRBV6-1 | TGTGCCAGCAGTGAGAAGGGACAGGGGTTAACTAATGAAAAACTGTTTTTT | CASSEKGQGLTNEKLFF
TRBJ1-3 | . | . | TRBV19 | TGTGCCAGTAGGCTCGAAGGGGCCGCTCGTGGAAACACCATATATTTT | CASRLEGAARGNTIYF
TRBJ1-1 | . | . | TRBV4-2 | TGTGCCAGCAGCCAAGCAGGACAAGTGAACACTGAAGCTTTCTTT | CASSQAGQVNTEAFF
TRBJ2-7 | . | once | TRBV25-1 | TGTGCCAGCAGTTCGGGGGGCCCCCTCTACGAGCAGTACTTC | CASSSGGPLYEQYF
TRBJ2-7 | . | . | TRBV27 | TGTGCCAGCAGTCTCTCGACTGACGAGCAGTACTTC | CASSLSTDEQYF
TRBJ1-1 | . | . | TRBV30 | TGTGCCTCCTCGAAGGGGGATTTCACTGAAGCTTTCTTT | CASSKGDFTEAFF
TRBJ2-7 | TRBD1 | . | TRBV30 | TGTGCCTGGAGTGTAGGGCCACAGGGGGCGCGCCACGAGCAGTACTTC | CAWSVGPQGARHEQYF
TRBJ1-6 | TRBD1 | few | TRBV18 | TGTGCCAGCTCACAGTGGGACAGGGGAAACGGGTCACCCCTCCACTTT | CASSQWDRGNGSPLHF
TRBJ2-1 | . | . | TRBV9 | TGTGCCAGCAGCCCACGATCCTTGGACTTCTACAATGAGCAGTTCTTC | CASSPRSLDFYNEQFF
TRBJ2-7 | TRBD1 | . | TRBV5-5 | TGTGCCAGCAGCTGGACAGGGGTCAACGAGCAGTACTTC | CASSWTGVNEQYF
TRBJ1-1 | . | . | TRBV6-5 | TGTGCCAGCAGTAAGGGACATCAGAACACTGAAGCTTTCTTT | CASSKGHQNTEAFF
TRBJ2-3 | TRBD2 | . | TRBV9 | TGTGCCAGCGGGACTAGCGGGAGTACTACAGATACGCAGTATTTT | CASGTSGSTTDTQYF
TRBJ2-2 | TRBD2 | . | TRBV11-2 | TGTGCCAGCAGCGCCCGGACTAGCGGGAACGGGGGGGAGCTGTTTTTT | CASSARTSGNGGELFF
TRBJ2-5 | . | . | TRBV2 | TGTGCCAGCAGTGTCATGGGGGGAGAGACCCAGTACTTC | CASSVMGGETQYF
TRBJ2-7 | TRBD1 | . | TRBV4-1 | TGCGCCAGCAGGCAAGTCGGGACAGACGAGCAGTACTTC | CASRQVGTDEQYF
TRBJ1-1 | TRBD1 | . | TRBV5-4 | TGTGCCAGCAGCTCCATAACGCTCAAGACAGGGGCCACTGAAGCTTTCTTT | CASSSITLKTGATEAFF
TRBJ1-2 | TRBD1 | once | TRBV7-2 | TGTGCCAGCAGCCGGATACAGGGGGCAAATGGCTACACCTTC | CASSRIQGANGYTF
TRBJ2-1 | . | few | TRBV11-2 | TGTGCCAGCAGCTTAGGAAGCTCCTCATCAAAGCAGTTCTTC | CASSLGSSSSKQFF
TRBJ1-2 | . | . | TRBV3-1/TRBV3-2 | TGTGCCAGCAGCCAAAAATCCCTCAGGTGGGCTGGCTACACCTTC | CASSQKSLRWAGYTF
TRBJ1-4 | . | . | TRBV27 | TGTGCCAGCAGCCAGGCCGACAGTAATGAAAAACTGTTTTTT | CASSQADSNEKLFF
TRBJ1-2 | . | . | TRBV20-1 | TGCAGTGCTAGCACTAACTATGGCTACACCTTC | CSASTNYGYTF
TRBJ1-1 | . | . | TRBV5-1 | TGCGCCAGCAGCTTGGGGCGACAGCACACTGAAGCTTTCTTT | CASSLGRQHTEAFF
TRBJ2-3 | . | . | TRBV10-3 | TGTGCCATCGGGGGCGCAGATACGCAGTATTTT | CAIGGADTQYF
TRBJ1-6 | TRBD1 | . | TRBV4-1 | TGCGCCAGCAGCCAAGATAGGGACAGGTTTAATTCACCCCTCCACTTT | CASSQDRDRFNSPLHF
TRBJ1-1 | . | . | TRBV11-2 | TGTGCCAGCAGCTTAGAACAGGGTAAGCAAGCTTTCTTT | CASSLEQGKQAFF
TRBJ2-7 | TRBD1 | . | TRBV6-2/TRBV6-3 | TGTGCCAGCAGCCCCCACAGGGGGCCGGCCTACGAGCAGTACTTC | CASSPHRGPAYEQYF
TRBJ1-2 | . | . | TRBV6-2/TRBV6-3 | TGTGCCAGCAGTTCCGTAAACGGCTATGGCTACACCTTC | CASSSVNGYGYTF
TRBJ1-2 | . | . | TRBV30 | TGTGCCTGGAGTGTAGGAGGGGAGGTGGGCTACACCTTC | CAWSVGGEVGYTF
TRBJ1-6 | TRBD1 | . | TRBV7-2 | TGTGCCAGCAGCTTTCGACAGGGAAATTCACCCCTCCACTTT | CASSFRQGNSPLHF
TRBJ2-2 | TRBD1 | . | TRBV2 | TGTGCCAGCACCAACCTCGGGACAGGGGCCGGGGAGCTGTTTTTT | CASTNLGTGAGELFF
TRBJ1-1 | . | . | TRBV28 | TGTGCCAGCAGGTCGGCAGGGGCAGCTAACACTGAAGCTTTCTTT | CASRSAGAANTEAFF
TRBJ2-1 | . | once | TRBV9 | TGTGCCAGCAGCGCTCCAGGGTCCGCCTACAATGAGCAGTTCTTC | CASSAPGSAYNEQFF
TRBJ2-3 | TRBD2 | many | TRBV27 | TGTGCCAGCAGTTTACTAGCGGGGGGCACAGATACGCAGTATTTT | CASSLLAGGTDTQYF
TRBJ2-5 | TRBD2 | . | TRBV7-9 | TGTGCCAGCAGCTTACGAGCAGCGGGGGCTTCCGGAGAGACCCAGTACTTC | CASSLRAAGASGETQYF
TRBJ1-2 | . | once | TRBV6-5 | TGTGCCAGCAGTTACTCGAGCGTAGGAGGCTATGGCTACACCTTC | CASSYSSVGGYGYTF
TRBJ1-2 | TRBD1 | once | TRBV2 | TGTGCCACCACTCCGGGACAGGTGTATGGCTACACCTTC | CATTPGQVYGYTF
TRBJ2-2 | . | . | TRBV20-1 | TGCAGTGCTAGTTCGACAGAAGGGATTACCGGGGAGCTGTTTTTT | CSASSTEGITGELFF
TRBJ2-7 | TRBD2 | once | TRBV5-1 | TGCGCCAGCAGCCTGATTGGGACTAGCGGAGACGAGCAGTACTTC | CASSLIGTSGDEQYF
TRBJ1-2 | . | . | TRBV30 | TGTGCCTGGAGCCCGGGGGAGGGCAGCGGCTACACCTTC | CAWSPGEGSGYTF
TRBJ1-1 | . | few | TRBV4-1 | TGCGCCAGCAGCCAGGCGGCGACTGAAGCTTTCTTT | CASSQAATEAFF
TRBJ2-5 | TRBD2 | . | TRBV5-1 | TGCGCCAGCAGCTTGGGACTTGGACTAGCCCCCCTCGGGAACCAGTACTTC | CASSLGLGLAPLGNQYF
TRBJ2-3 | TRBD1 | many | TRBV9 | TGTGCCAGCAGCGTCGGCTCCGGGACAGGCACAGATACGCAGTATTTT | CASSVGSGTGTDTQYF
TRBJ2-7 | TRBD1 | . | TRBV5-1 | TGCGCCAGCAGCCCGGGACAGAACTACGAGCAGTACTTC | CASSPGQNYEQYF
TRBJ1-2 | . | once | TRBV2 | TGTGCCAGCACCCGAGGAGGGAGTGTTTTCTATGGCTACACCTTC | CASTRGGSVFYGYTF
TRBJ1-3 | TRBD1 | . | TRBV5-4 | TGTGCCAGCAGGGCCCAGACAGGGGGACCTGGAAACACCATATATTTT | CASRAQTGGPGNTIYF
TRBJ1-5 | TRBD1 | . | TRBV7-8 | TGTGCCAGCAGCAGGACAGGGTTTCAGCCCCAGCATTTT | CASSRTGFQPQHF
TRBJ1-2 | . | . | TRBV5-1 | TGCGCCAGCAGCCCCGGACTTGGACAGATCTTTCTCTATGGCTACACCTTC | CASSPGLGQIFLYGYTF
TRBJ1-1 | TRBD1 | . | TRBV19 | TGTGCCAGTAGTATGTCTGGGACAGGGAGAAGAGCTTTCTTT | CASSMSGTGRRAFF
TRBJ1-6 | TRBD1 | . | TRBV5-1 | TGCGCCAGCACCAAAGACCCCCCCGGGACAGGGGGTTCACCCCTCCACTTT | CASTKDPPGTGGSPLHF
TRBJ1-1 | . | . | TRBV6-6 | TGTGCCAGCCGAAAGGACAGGAACACTGAAGCTTTCTTT | CASRKDRNTEAFF
TRBJ2-5 | . | . | TRBV18 | TGTGCCAGCTCACCAAGCAAGGAGACCCAGTACTTC | CASSPSKETQYF
TRBJ2-1 | . | . | TRBV5-1 | TGCGCCAGCAGCTTTACAGGTTCGCCTAATATCAATGAGCAGTTCTTC | CASSFTGSPNINEQFF
TRBJ2-7 | . | . | TRBV10-3 | TGTGCCATCAGTGAACAGAGGGAGGCGGGGGAGCAGTACTTC | CAISEQREAGEQYF
TRBJ1-6 | TRBD1 | . | TRBV27 | TGTGCCAGCAGTCCGCAGGGGGCGCGGAATTCACCCCTCCACTTT | CASSPQGARNSPLHF
TRBJ2-7 | . | . | TRBV6-6 | TGTGCCAGCAGTCGACTAGTCTCCTTCCCCTACGAGCAGTACTTC | CASSRLVSFPYEQYF